This T cell receptor beta chain comes out of a study of blood T cell repertoires in COVID-19. About the study: Samples representing acute and convalescent COVID-19 were sourced from the United States, Italy and Spain.

Notes on this clone: The junction and the germline gene differ at one end; a read error may be behind it.

The CDR3 has 13 amino acids. CDR1 MGHRA and CDR2 YSYEKL come from the germline V gene. Original processing methods: Counts of nucleated cells, estimated from reference gene primer amplification, were obtained. The table came from immunoSEQ multiplex PCR; TCRdb's copy has only in-frame clones and leaves some out. V and J calls and clone size are those listed in that table; D and trimming were worked out from the DNA. This table holds 250,000 or so clones, about 87% found once. V usage is TRBV4-1 and J usage is TRBJ1-1; D gene uncertain. Sequences were obtained from peripheral blood. The origin of this receptor is a woman aged 40 to 50 who had recovered from COVID-19. CDR3 residues: CASSLREGTDAFF. Written as DNA, the CDR3 is TGCGCCAGCAGCCTCCGGGAGGGCACTGATGCTTTCTTT.